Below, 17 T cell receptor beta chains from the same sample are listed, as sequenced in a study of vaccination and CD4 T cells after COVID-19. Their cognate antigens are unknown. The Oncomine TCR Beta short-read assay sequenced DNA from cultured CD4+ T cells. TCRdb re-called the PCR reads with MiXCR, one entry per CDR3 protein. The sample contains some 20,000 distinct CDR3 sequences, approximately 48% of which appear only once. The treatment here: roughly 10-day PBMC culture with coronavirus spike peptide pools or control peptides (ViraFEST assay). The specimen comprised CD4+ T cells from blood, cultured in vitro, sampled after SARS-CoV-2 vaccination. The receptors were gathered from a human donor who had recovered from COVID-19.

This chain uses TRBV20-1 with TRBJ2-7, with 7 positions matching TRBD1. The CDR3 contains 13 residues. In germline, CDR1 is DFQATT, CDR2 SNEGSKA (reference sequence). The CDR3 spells CSVSGTASYEQYF. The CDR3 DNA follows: TGCAGCGTTTCGGGGACAGCATCCTACGAGCAGTACTTC.

The CDR3 coding sequence is TGTGCCAGCAGCATAACCGGGACTCAAACCTACGAGCAGTACTTC. It specifies CASSITGTQTYEQYF. The chain recombines TRBV7-2 with TRBJ2-7; D possibly corresponds to TRBD2 (6 bases). CDR1 is SGHTA and CDR2 is FQGNSA in the germline V gene. The CDR3 length is 15 residues. The germline V and J ends were trimmed by 5 bases and 2 bases, with 16 bases remaining between them.

Here the CDR3 reads CASSLGGTDTQYF. The CDR3 region has the DNA TGTGCCAGCAGCTTAGGGGGGACAGATACGCAGTATTTT. The chain joins TRBV7-2 to TRBJ2-3; perhaps D is TRBD1 or TRBD2 (5 bases each). Germline V CDR1 and CDR2: SGHTA, FQGNSA. V gave up 1 base and J gave up 3 bases, with 5 bases separating them. The CDR3 has 13 amino acids.

The CDR3 nucleotides read TGTGCCAGCAGTTTCGACAGGGCCACCATATATTTT. It specifies CASSFDRATIYF. The V call is TRBV28, the J call TRBJ1-3, with 7 nucleotides matching TRBD1. The germline gives CDR1 MDHEN, CDR2 SYDVKM. The V segment lost 3 bases and the J segment 9 bases; nucleotides outside the gene matches: 2. The CDR3 sequence is 12 residues long.

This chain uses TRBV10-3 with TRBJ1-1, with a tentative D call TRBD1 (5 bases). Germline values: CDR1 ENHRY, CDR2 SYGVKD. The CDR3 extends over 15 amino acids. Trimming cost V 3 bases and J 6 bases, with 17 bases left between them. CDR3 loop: CAISEYGGAMAEAFF. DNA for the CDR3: TGTGCCATCAGTGAATATGGGGGAGCTATGGCTGAAGCTTTCTTT.

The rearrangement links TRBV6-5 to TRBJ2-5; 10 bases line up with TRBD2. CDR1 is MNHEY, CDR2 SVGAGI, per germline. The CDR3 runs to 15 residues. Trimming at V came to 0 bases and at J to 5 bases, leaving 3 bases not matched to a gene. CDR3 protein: CASSYSSGRRETQYF. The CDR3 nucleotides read TGTGCCAGCAGTTACTCTAGCGGGAGGCGGGAGACCCAGTACTTC.

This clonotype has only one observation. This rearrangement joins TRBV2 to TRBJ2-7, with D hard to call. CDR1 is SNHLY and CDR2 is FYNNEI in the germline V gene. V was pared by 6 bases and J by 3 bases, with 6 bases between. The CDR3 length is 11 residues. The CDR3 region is CASRIHYEQYF. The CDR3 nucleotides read TGTGCCAGCAGGATCCACTACGAGCAGTACTTC.

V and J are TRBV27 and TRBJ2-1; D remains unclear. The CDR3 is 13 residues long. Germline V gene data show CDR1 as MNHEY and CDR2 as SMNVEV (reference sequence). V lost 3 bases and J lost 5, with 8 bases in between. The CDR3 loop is CASSFLTDNEQFF. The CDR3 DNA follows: TGTGCCAGCAGTTTTCTCACAGACAATGAGCAGTTCTTC.

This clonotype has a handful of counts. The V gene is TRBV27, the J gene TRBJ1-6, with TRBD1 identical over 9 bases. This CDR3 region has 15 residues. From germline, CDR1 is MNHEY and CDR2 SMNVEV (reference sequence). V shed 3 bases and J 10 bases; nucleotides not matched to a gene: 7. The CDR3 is CASSLTGQGFSPLHF. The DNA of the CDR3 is TGTGCCAGCAGTTTGACGGGACAGGGTTTCTCACCCCTCCACTTT.

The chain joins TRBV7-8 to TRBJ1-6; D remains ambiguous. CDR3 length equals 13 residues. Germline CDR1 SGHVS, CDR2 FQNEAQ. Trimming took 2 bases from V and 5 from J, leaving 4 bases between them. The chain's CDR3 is CASSLHDNSPLHF. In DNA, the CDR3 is TGTGCCAGCAGCTTACACGATAATTCACCCCTCCACTTT.

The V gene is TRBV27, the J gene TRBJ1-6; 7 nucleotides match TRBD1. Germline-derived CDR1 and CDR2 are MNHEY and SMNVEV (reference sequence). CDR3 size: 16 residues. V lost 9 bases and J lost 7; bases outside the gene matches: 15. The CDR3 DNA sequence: TGTGCCAGTATAGATAATCCGGGACAGCGAAATTCACCCCTCCACTTT. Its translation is CASIDNPGQRNSPLHF.

The CDR3 reads CAWSPNRDTEAFF. The CDR3 DNA reads as TGTGCCTGGAGCCCGAACAGGGATACTGAAGCTTTCTTT. The V call is TRBV30, the J call TRBJ1-1, with a tentative D call TRBD1 (6 bases). The V end was cut by 3 bases, the J end by 5 bases, with 13 bases between. CDR1 and CDR2 (germline): GTSNPN, SVGIG (reference sequence). The CDR3 is 13 amino acids.

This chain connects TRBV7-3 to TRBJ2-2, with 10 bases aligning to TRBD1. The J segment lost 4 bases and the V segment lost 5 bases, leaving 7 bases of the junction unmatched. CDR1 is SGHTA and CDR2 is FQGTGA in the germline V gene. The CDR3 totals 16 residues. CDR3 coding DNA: TGTGCCAGCAGCCCTTCTCGGACAGGGGGCACCGGGGAGCTGTTTTTT. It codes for CASSPSRTGGTGELFF.

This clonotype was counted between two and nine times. The CDR3 is CASLPRGKEDSPLHF. For the CDR3, the DNA is TGTGCCAGCCTTCCGCGGGGGAAAGAGGATTCACCCCTCCACTTT. This chain connects TRBV6-1 to TRBJ1-6; D may be TRBD1 (5 bases). Deletions cut 8 bases from V and 8 bases from J, with 19 bases between. The CDR3 extends over 15 amino acids. CDR1 and CDR2 from the germline V gene are MNHNS and SASEGT.

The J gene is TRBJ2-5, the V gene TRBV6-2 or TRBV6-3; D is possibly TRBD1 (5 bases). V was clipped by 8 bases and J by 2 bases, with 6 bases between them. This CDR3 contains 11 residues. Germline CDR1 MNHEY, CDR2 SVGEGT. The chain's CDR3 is CASRTQETQYF. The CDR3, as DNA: TGTGCCAGCCGGACACAAGAGACCCAGTACTTC.

For the CDR3, the DNA is TGTGCCAGCAGCTTTGCCGGACGGGTGAACACTGAAGCTTTCTTT. This encodes CASSFAGRVNTEAFF. The V gene is TRBV7-9, the J gene TRBJ1-1; D is ambiguous. V was trimmed by 3 bases and J by 0 bases, leaving 11 bases between them. The CDR3 is made up of 15 amino acids. Germline V gene lookup returns CDR1 SEHNR and CDR2 FQNEAQ (reference sequence).

CDR3 amino acids: CASKERTGLQGAQYF. The DNA for the CDR3 is TGTGCCAGCAAGGAAAGGACAGGGCTACAAGGGGCCCAGTACTTC. The V call is TRBV6-1, the J call TRBJ2-5, with 8 bases matching TRBD1. The germline CDR1 and CDR2 sequences are MNHNS and SASEGT. This CDR3 is built from 15 residues. The junction had 16 bases not matched to a gene; V was cut back by 7 bases and J by 9 bases.